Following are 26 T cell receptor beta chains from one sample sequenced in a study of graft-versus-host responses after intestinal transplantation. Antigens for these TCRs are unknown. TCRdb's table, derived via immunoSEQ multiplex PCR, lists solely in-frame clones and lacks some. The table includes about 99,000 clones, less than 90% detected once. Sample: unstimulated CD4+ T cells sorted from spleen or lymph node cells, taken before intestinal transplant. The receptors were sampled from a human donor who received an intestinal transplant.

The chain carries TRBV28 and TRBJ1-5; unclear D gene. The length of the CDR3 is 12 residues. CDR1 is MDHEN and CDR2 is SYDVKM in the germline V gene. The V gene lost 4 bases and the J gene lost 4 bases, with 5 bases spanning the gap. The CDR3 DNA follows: TGTGCCAGCAGTTCAGTAAATCAGCCCCAGCATTTT. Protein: CASSSVNQPQHF.

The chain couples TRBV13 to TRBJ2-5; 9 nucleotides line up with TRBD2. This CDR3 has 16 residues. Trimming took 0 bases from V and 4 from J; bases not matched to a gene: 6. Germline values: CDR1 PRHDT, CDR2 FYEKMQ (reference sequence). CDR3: CASSLGGSGGRETQYF. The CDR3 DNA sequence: TGTGCCAGCAGCTTAGGAGGCAGCGGGGGGAGAGAGACCCAGTACTTC.

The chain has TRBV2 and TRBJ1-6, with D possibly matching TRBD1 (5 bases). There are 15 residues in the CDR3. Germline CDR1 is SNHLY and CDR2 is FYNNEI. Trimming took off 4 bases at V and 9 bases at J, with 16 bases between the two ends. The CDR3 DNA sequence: TGTGCCAGCAGTGCTTGGCAGGGTTTCCGTTCACCCCTCCACTTT. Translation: CASSAWQGFRSPLHF.

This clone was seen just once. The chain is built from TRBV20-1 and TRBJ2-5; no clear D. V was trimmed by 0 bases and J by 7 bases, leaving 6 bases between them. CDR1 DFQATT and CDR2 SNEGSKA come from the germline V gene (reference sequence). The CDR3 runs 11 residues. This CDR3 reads CSARDSWTQYF. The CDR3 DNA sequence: TGCAGTGCTAGAGATTCATGGACCCAGTACTTC.

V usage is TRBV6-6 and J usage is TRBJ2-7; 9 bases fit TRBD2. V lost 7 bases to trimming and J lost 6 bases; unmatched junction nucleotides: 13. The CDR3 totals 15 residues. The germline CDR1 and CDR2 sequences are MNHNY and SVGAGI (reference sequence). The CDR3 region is CASTLLGTSPFEQYF. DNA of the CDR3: TGTGCCAGCACCCTCTTAGGGACTAGCCCGTTCGAGCAGTACTTC.

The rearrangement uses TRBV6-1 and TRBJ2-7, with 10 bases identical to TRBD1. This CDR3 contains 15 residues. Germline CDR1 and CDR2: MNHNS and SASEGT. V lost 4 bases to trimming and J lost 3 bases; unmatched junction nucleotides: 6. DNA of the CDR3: TGTGCCAGCAGTGTCCCGGACAGGGGGATCTACGAGCAGTACTTC. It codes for CASSVPDRGIYEQYF.

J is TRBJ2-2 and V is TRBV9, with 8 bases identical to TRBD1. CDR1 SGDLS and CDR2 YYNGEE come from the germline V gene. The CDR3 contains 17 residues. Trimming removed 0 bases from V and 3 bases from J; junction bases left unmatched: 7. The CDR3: CASSVAPQGADTGELFF. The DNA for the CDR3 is TGTGCCAGCAGCGTAGCTCCCCAGGGGGCTGACACCGGGGAGCTGTTTTTT.

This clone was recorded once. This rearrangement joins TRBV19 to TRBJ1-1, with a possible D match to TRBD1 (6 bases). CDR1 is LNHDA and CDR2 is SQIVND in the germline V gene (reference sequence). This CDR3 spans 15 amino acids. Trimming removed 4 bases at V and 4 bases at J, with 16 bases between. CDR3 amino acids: CASSRIQGLSTEAFF. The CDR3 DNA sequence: TGTGCCAGTAGTAGAATTCAGGGGCTGAGCACTGAAGCTTTCTTT.

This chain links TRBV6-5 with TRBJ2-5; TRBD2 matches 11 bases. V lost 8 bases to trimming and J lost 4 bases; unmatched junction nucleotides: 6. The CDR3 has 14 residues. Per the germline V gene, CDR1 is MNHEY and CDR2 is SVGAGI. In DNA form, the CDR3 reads TGTGCCAGCGCTGGGACTAGCGGAACAGAGACCCAGTACTTC. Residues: CASAGTSGTETQYF.

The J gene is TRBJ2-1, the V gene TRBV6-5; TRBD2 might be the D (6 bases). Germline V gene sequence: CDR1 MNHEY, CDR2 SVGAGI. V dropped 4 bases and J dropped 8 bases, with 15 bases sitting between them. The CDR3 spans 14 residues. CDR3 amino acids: CASSSPGLGDEQFF. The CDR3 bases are TGTGCCAGCAGTTCCCCGGGACTTGGGGATGAGCAGTTCTTC.

CDR3 sequence: CASSAKVGNQPQHF. CDR3 nucleotide sequence: TGTGCCAGCAGTGCTAAAGTGGGCAATCAGCCCCAGCATTTT. The chain employs TRBV6-1 and TRBJ1-5; D not resolved. The germline V and J ends were trimmed by 4 bases and 2 bases, with 9 bases remaining between them. The CDR3 loop spans 14 amino acids. Germline CDR1 and CDR2: MNHNS and SASEGT.

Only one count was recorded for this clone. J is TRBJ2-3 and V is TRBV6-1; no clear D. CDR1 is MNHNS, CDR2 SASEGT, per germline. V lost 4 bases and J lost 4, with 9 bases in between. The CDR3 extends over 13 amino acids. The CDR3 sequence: CASSVFAADTQYF. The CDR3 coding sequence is TGTGCCAGCAGTGTTTTCGCGGCAGATACGCAGTATTTT.

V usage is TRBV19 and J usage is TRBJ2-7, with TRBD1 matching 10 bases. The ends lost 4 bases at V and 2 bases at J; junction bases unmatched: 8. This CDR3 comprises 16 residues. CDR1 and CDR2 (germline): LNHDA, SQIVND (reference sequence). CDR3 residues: CASSSLWGQGTYEQYF. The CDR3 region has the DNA TGTGCCAGTAGTAGTCTTTGGGGACAGGGGACCTACGAGCAGTACTTC.

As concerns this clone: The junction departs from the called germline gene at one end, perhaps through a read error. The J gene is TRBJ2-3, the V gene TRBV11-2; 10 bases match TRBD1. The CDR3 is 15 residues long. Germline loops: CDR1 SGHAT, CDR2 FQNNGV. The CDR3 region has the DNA TGTGCCAGCAGTTTAGACAGGGGGCAAACAGATACGCAGTATTTT. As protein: CASSLDRGQTDTQYF.

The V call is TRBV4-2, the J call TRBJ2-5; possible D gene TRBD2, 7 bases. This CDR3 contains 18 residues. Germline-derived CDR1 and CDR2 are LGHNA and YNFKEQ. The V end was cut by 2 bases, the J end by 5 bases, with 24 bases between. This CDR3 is CASSQLLRRGEGRETQYF. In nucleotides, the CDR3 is TGTGCCAGCAGCCAATTACTTCGAAGGGGGGAGGGCCGCGAGACCCAGTACTTC.

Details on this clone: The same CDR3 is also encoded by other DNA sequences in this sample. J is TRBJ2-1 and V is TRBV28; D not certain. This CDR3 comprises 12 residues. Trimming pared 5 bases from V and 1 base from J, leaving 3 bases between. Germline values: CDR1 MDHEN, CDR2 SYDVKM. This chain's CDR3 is CASSGSYNEQFF. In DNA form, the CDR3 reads TGTGCCAGCAGTGGGTCCTACAATGAGCAGTTCTTC.

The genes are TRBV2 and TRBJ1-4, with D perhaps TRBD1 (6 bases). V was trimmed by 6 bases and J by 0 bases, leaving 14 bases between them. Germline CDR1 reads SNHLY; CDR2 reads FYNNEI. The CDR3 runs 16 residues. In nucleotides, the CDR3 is TGTGCCAGCAGGGTGGACAGCTTAGCAACTAATGAAAAACTGTTTTTT. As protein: CASRVDSLATNEKLFF.

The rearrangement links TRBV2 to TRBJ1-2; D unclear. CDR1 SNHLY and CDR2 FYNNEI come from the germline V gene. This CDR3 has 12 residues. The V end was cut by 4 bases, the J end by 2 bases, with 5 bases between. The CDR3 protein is CASSALNYGYTF. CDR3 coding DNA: TGTGCCAGCAGTGCCCTAAACTATGGCTACACCTTC.

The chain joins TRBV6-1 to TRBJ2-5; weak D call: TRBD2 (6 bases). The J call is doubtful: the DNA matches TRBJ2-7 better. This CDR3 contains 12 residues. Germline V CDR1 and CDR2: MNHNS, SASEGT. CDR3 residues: CASGRSSYEQYF. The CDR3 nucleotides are TGTGCCAGCGGGAGGTCCTCCTACGAGCAGTACTTC.

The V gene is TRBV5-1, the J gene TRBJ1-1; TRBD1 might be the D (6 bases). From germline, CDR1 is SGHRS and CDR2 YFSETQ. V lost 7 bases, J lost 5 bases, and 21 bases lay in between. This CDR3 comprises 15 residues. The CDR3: CASQLQGNEGTEAFF. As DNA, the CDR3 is TGCGCCAGCCAACTCCAGGGGAATGAAGGAACTGAAGCTTTCTTT.

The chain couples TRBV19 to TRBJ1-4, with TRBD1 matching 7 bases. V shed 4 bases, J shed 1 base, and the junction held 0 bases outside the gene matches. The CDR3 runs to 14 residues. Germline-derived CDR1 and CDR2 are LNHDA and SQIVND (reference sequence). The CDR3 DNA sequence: TGTGCCAGTAGTAGACAGGGAACTAATGAAAAACTGTTTTTT. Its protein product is CASSRQGTNEKLFF. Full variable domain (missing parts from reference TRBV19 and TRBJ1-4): DGGITQSPKYLFRKEGQNVTLSCEQNLNHDAMYWYRQDPGQGLRLIYYSQIVNDFQKGDIAEGYSVSREKKESFPLTVTSAQKNPTAFYLCASSRQGTNEKLFFGSGTQLSVL.

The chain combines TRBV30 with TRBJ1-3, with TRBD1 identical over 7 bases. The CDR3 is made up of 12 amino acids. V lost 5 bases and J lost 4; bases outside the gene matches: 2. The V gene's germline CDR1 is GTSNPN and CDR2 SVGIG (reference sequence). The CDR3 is CAWRDSGNTIYF. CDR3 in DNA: TGTGCCTGGCGGGACAGCGGAAACACCATATATTTT.

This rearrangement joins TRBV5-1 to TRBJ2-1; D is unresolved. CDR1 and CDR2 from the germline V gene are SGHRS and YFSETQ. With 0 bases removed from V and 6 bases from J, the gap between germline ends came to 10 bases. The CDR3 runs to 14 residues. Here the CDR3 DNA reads TGCGCCAGCAGCTTGGAGTCCGGTGGCAATGAGCAGTTCTTC. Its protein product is CASSLESGGNEQFF. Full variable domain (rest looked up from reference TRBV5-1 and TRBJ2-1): KAGVTQTPRYLIKTRGQQVTLSCSPISGHRSVSWYQQTPGQGLQFLFEYFSETQRNKGNFPGRFSGRQFSNSRSEMNVSTLELGDSALYLCASSLESGGNEQFFGPGTRLTVL.

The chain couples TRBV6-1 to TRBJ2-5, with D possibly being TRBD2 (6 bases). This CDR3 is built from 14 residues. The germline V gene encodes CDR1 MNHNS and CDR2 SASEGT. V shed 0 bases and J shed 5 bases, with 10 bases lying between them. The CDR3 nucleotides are TGTGCCAGCAGTGAAGCGCGGGGTTGGGAGACCCAGTACTTC. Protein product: CASSEARGWETQYF.

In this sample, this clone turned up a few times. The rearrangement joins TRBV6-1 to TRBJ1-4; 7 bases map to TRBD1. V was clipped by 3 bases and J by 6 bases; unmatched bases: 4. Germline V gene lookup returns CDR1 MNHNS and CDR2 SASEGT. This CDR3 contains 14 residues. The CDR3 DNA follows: TGTGCCAGCAGTGAGAAGGGGGCTGATGAAAAACTGTTTTTT. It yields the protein CASSEKGADEKLFF.

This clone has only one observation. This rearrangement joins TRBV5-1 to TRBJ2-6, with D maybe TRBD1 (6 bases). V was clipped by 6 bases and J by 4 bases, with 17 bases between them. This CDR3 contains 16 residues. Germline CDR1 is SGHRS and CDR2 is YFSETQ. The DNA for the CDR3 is TGCGCCAGCAAACAAATCCCAGGGGCCGGGGCCAACGTCCTGACTTTC. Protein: CASKQIPGAGANVLTF.